This T cell receptor (beta chain) was identified during a study of Ad26.COV2.S vaccination and SARS-CoV-2 variants. About this clone itself: What it binds is unknown.

From germline, CDR1 is SGHNT and CDR2 YYREEE (reference sequence). Trimming at V came to 4 bases and at J to 4 bases, leaving 7 bases not matched to a gene. This CDR3 contains 15 residues. Treatment of the sample: around 19 received Ad26.COV2.S at low or high dose, single or two shots; roughly 5 received placebo; per-sample allocation not given. Specimen acquisition occurred on day 63 following the initial vaccine or placebo injection. Study observations and caveats: In vaccinated individuals, spike-specific CD8+ and CD4+ T cell responses reportedly displayed substantial breadth. With respect to non-spike TCR breadth, vaccine and placebo recipients were similar. Ad26.COV2.S recipients had broader spike-specific TCRs (P = 0.0014).

Method: immunoSEQ multiplex PCR; TCRdb's copy keeps in-frame clones and lacks some. The top ten hold around 2.5% of the sample, which has some 500,000 clones, roughly nine tenths seen once. The input for sequencing was peripheral blood, taken in a trial of Ad26.COV2.S vaccine versus placebo. This chain links TRBV5-4 with TRBJ1-2, with 10 nucleotides matching TRBD1. The clonotype comes from a person between 18 and 60 years old who received the Ad26.COV2.S COVID-19 vaccine or a placebo. For the CDR3, the DNA is TGTGCCAGCAGCATACCAGGGACAGGGGCCTATGGCTACACCTTC. Amino acids: CASSIPGTGAYGYTF.